The clone carrying this T cell receptor (beta chain) was seen more than once but under ten times. The PCR was carried out with 60 Vbeta primers and 13 Jbeta primers. The protocol was immunoSEQ multiplex PCR, while the TCRdb copy is restricted to in-frame clones and leaves out a portion. The sample yields 150,000 to 200,000 clones, 75% to 80% seen once. The data derive from a study of cytomegalovirus exposure and HLA in healthy donors. Germline loops: CDR1 SGHDN, CDR2 FVKESK. The CDR3 extends over 15 amino acids. Trimming pared 0 bases from V and 5 bases from J, leaving 13 bases between. The clonotype originates from a man aged 40-50 years in good health and CMV-seropositive. Sequencing used PBMCs. This chain connects TRBV14 to TRBJ2-5; weak D call: TRBD1 (6 bases). Here the CDR3 reads CASSQDRQARETQYF. CDR3 nucleotide sequence: TGTGCCAGCAGCCAAGATAGACAGGCTCGCGAGACCCAGTACTTC.